This T cell receptor (beta chain) comes out of a study of cytomegalovirus exposure and HLA in healthy donors. PCR primers comprised 60 Vbeta and 13 Jbeta primers. Sequencing used immunoSEQ multiplex PCR; TCRdb keeps in-frame clones, though not all of them. The sample table sets out some 44,000 clones. Trimming stripped 2 bases from V and 9 bases from J, with 11 bases between. The CDR3 sequence is 13 residues long. Germline V gene lookup returns CDR1 SGHAT and CDR2 FQDESV (reference sequence). The origin of this receptor is a woman in her twenties or thirties in good health and CMV-seronegative. The sample consisted of PBMCs. This chain connects TRBV11-1 to TRBJ2-1; possible D gene TRBD2, 5 bases. CDR3 loop: CASSLTRTTEQFF. CDR3 bases: TGTGCCAGCAGCTTAACTAGGACGACTGAGCAGTTCTTC.